One sample yielded the 4 T cell receptor beta chains listed below, sequenced in a study of metastatic and nonmetastatic thyroid tumors. All patients were treatment-naive before thyroid surgery. With MiXCR, TCRdb called clones anew from the PCR reads. The sample has about 41,000 clones, approximately 24% seen once. Material: tumor tissue. The source of these receptors is a female donor with papillary thyroid cancer or a benign thyroid nodule (not recorded which). Some clones in this sample may be carry-over from other donors' samples.

The V and J genes are TRBV19 and TRBJ2-1; 7 bases align to TRBD1. Unmatched junction bases numbered 2, after V lost 6 bases and J lost 3 bases. This CDR3 has 13 amino acids. CDR1 LNHDA and CDR2 SQIVND come from the germline V gene (reference sequence). The CDR3 DNA follows: TGTGCCAGTAGCGGGACAGACTACAATGAGCAGTTCTTC. Its protein product is CASSGTDYNEQFF. The full variable domain, completed using reference TRBV19 and TRBJ2-1, is DGGITQSPKYLFRKEGQNVTLSCEQNLNHDAMYWYRQDPGQGLRLIYYSQIVNDFQKGDIAEGYSVSREKKESFPLTVTSAQKNPTAFYLCASSGTDYNEQFFGPGTRLTVL.

This clone was seen repeatedly, ten times or more. A much larger clone lies a single base off, so this may be a read error. Within the sample, other DNA sequences also encode this same CDR3. J is TRBJ2-2 and V is TRBV27; 10 positions match TRBD2. V lost 9 bases to trimming and J lost 6 bases; unmatched junction nucleotides: 7. The CDR3 loop spans 14 amino acids. Per germline, CDR1 MNHEY and CDR2 SMNVEV (reference sequence). Written as DNA, the CDR3 is TGTGCCAGTAGCTTAAGCGGGGGGGCCGGGGAGCTGTTTTTT. Protein: CASSLSGGAGELFF.

This clone occurred a few times. The chain couples TRBV6-2 or TRBV6-3 to TRBJ2-7; TRBD1 agrees at 8 bases. The germline V gene has CDR1 MNHEY and CDR2 SVGEGT. J gave up 6 bases and V 5 bases, and 18 bases lay outside the gene matches. The CDR3 is made up of 17 amino acids. The CDR3 DNA reads as TGTGCCAGCAGTAAGAGGACAGGGCAGTCTATTGGGAGCGAGCAGTACTTC. It encodes CASSKRTGQSIGSEQYF.

This clone was seen a few times. The gene calls are TRBV6-5 and TRBJ1-3, with D hard to call. Looked up from germline, CDR1 is MNHEY and CDR2 is SVGAGI. Trimming took 0 bases from V and 8 from J, leaving 11 bases between them. This CDR3 region has 14 residues. The CDR3 sequence is CASSYSPASDTIYF. CDR3 nucleotide sequence: TGTGCCAGCAGTTACTCCCCCGCTTCCGACACCATATATTTT.